This T cell receptor (beta chain) was identified during a study of cytomegalovirus exposure and HLA in healthy donors (dated by TCRdb to about 2017). Study-level background: An earlier analysis of approximately 550 of the donors reported about 290 Gb of sequence data and 120 million or so unique TCR beta sequences from roughly 200 million T cells. The number of donors typed differed by locus, with about 629-630 for A, B, C, DRB1 and DQB1, about 500 for DQA1, over 600 for DPA1, and some 470 for DPB1. The genetic ancestry cluster associated with self-reported Caucasian donors included over 65% of the approximately 400 genotyped donors. Besides the first cohort of roughly 660 subjects, a separate validation cohort made up of about 120 different subjects was used. Roughly 300 gigabases of sequencing data and tens of millions of unique TCR sequences were included in an early release covering over 600 HLA-typed donors. Across around 400 genotyped donors of the cohort, an average of about 240,000 unique TCR beta nucleotide sequences per donor were sequenced, and approximately 17% of those sequences were non-productive. Because of strong linkage in the cohort, four to six DR-DQ haplotypes were treated as single units for association and clustering. All discovery cohort repertoires had been generated on a single sequencing platform. To predict cytomegalovirus infection status, the study combined high-throughput TCR immunosequencing, statistical association of individual TCRs with disease status, and machine learning. To decide whether each TCR beta V gene segment behaved as functional or pseudogenic, an earlier analysis of several hundred of the donors relied on high-throughput TCR beta sequencing. A later genetic analysis took genome-wide SNP genotypes for about 60% of the roughly 670 donors and used that subset as a discovery cohort. The study aimed to test whether signatures of past pathogen exposure could be identified by cataloging public T cell receptors. Alongside the repertoire data, information on donor age, sex, ethnicity and CMV serostatus was compiled. HLA typing included class I and class II loci at four-digit resolution. To study patterns of TCR occurrence, a later analysis re-analyzed previously published TCR beta repertoires from 666 donors and added high-resolution HLA genotyping. Rather than using new phenotypic data, the later analysis identified candidate immune exposures from TCR beta sequences and from how often those sequences occurred across donors. The study profiled the T cell repertoires of under 700 subjects by immunosequencing and related them to cytomegalovirus serostatus. On the study overall, not on this receptor specifically: The study listed 150 to 200 TCR beta chains as associated with cytomegalovirus. The sequencing pipeline was judged likely to have produced a cluster of highly shared sequence variants as a technical artifact. In a later analysis, 15,000 to 20,000 TCR beta sequences were associated with specific HLA alleles at a false discovery rate of 0.05. A later analysis reported that several top co-occurrence clusters appeared linked to parvovirus B19, influenza, CMV and Epstein-Barr virus. Because some donors lacked HLA typing at each locus, the association tests relied only on the typed subset. Some IMGT-functional V segments, including TRBV6-2 and TRBV6-3, could not be distinguished by the 87-base-pair reads and were therefore excluded. A further reported finding was that TCR beta sequences accurately predicted the HLA-A and HLA-B alleles for most subjects in the first cohort. In vitro tests confirmed that three of the cytomegalovirus-associated TCR beta chains recognize cytomegalovirus antigens. The classifier was reported to diagnose cytomegalovirus status with high specificity and sensitivity in both the original and validation cohorts. A later analysis found that most CMV-associated TCR beta chains appeared HLA-restricted, with HLA associations seemingly driven largely by CMV exposure. In a later analysis, HLA-associated TCR beta chains showed more clonal expansion and lower generation probabilities than non-associated chains that were equally common. A later genetic analysis reported fewer N-insertions in productive TCRs among donors in an Asian-associated ancestry cluster than the roughly 700-donor mean. According to a later analysis, TCR association rates differed among HLA loci, with DRB1 alleles showing the most associated TCRs and HLA-C alleles showing the fewest. When HLA alleles, especially DR and DQ, strongly co-occurred, TCR associations were difficult to assign to individual alleles. This cohort had only TCR beta chains sequenced, and the lack of alpha or paired-chain data limited which features could be detected. While some public TCRs were present in many individuals, most TCR sequences turned up only very rarely across donors. The only immune exposure information available for the cohort was CMV serostatus. Seventeen rarely observed V segments, including chromosome 9 orphons, were excluded from the earlier analysis of some 590 of the donors because counts were too low. A later genetic analysis associated a missense DCLRE1C variant with V-gene and J-gene trimming of TCR beta chains, and an independent cohort replicated the association. Correlated functional status among segregating V segments might reflect linkage disequilibrium, but an unknown experimental factor could not be ruled out. The authors suggested that the approach could potentially be extended to other disease states and immunological phenotypes. The presence/absence analyses assumed that sequencing depth was roughly uniform across donors, and that assumption may not be true. An earlier analysis of several hundred of the donors showed that most TCR beta V segments appeared in productive rearrangements either about 87% or about 30% of the time, which broadly matched IMGT annotations.

This clone came up a few times. Its cognate antigen has yet to be identified. Base-call qualities are not available, and no considerably larger clone is one nucleotide away. V is trimmed back by 5 bases and J by 10 bases, and the junction contains 7 bases that no gene match accounts for. The germline V gene gives CDR1 as SQVTM and CDR2 as ANQGSEA. Its CDR3 holds 14 amino acids, cysteine through phenylalanine. Only CDR3 DNA remains: 42 bases, in frame from the first base. The cohort comprised 550 to 700 healthy bone marrow donors. All cohort members were sampled while nominally healthy, although unrecorded immune exposures were likely present. The donor tested CMV seronegative, placing the donor among the 350 or so seronegative members of the cohort. Each donor provided a peripheral blood sample, and peripheral blood mononuclear cells were used for TCR beta sequencing. The Qiagen DNeasy Blood Extraction Kit was used to extract genomic DNA from the blood cell samples.

The library came from the immunoSEQ multiplex PCR assay. A mixture of 60 forward primers for TCR Vbeta segments and 13 reverse primers for TCR Jbeta segments was used in the multiplex PCR. The CDR3 region of rearranged TCR beta genes was amplified from genomic DNA by a multiplex PCR assay. On the Illumina HiSeq System, the amplified TCR beta libraries were sequenced as 87-base-pair reads. As for the original processing: Across the roughly 640 repertoires, a later analysis counted 80 million or so unique TCR beta chains, roughly 11 million of which were shared by at least two donors. Raw reads were error-corrected and collapsed into unique sequences by a nearest-neighbor algorithm in which closely related sequences were merged to remove PCR and sequencing errors. To assign V, D and J gene segments, CDR3 sequences were aligned to IMGT reference sequences. Each retained sequence needed at least a six-nucleotide match to both a V gene segment and a J gene segment. A rearrangement counted as productive if the CDR3 had no stop codons and remained in frame with V and J, and every other rearrangement counted as non-productive. CDR3 was defined according to IMGT convention as the region running from the second conserved V-encoded cysteine to the conserved J-encoded phenylalanine. In an earlier analysis of around 540 of the donors, sequences lacking an unambiguous match to a single V gene segment were excluded. An earlier analysis of about 590 of the donors classified V segments as functional when productive rearrangements were above 56.7% and as segregating when the standard deviation between donors was above 5%. A statistical classification framework was built to diagnose cytomegalovirus status from the catalog of TCR beta chain sequences. V and J gene assignment, in a later analysis, came from comparing TCR nucleotide sequences with IMGT/GENE-DB human TR gene sequences. The TCRdist pipeline was used in a later analysis to assign CDR3 sequences and most-parsimonious VDJ recombination scenarios. In a later analysis, each TCR beta chain was defined by its CDR3 amino acid sequence together with its V-gene family, and reads lacking a unique V-gene family were excluded. To address suspected cross-contamination and a sequencing artifact, a later analysis removed approximately 600 highly shared, low-generation-probability nucleotide sequences. A later analysis calculated a clonal expansion index for each public chain from normalized within-repertoire ranks of inferred template counts. In a later analysis, generation probabilities were computed with a VDJ recombination model fitted to out-of-frame rearrangements, and the resulting probabilities were checked against IGoR. In a later analysis, hypergeometric tests were used to score TCR-TCR, TCR-HLA and TCR-CMV co-occurrence, with a repertoire-size bias correction applied to TCR pairs. A later analysis estimated false discovery rates by permuting HLA or CMV assignments 20 times. In a later analysis, co-occurring TCRs were grouped using DBSCAN, and TCRdist sequence similarity was added for clustering within HLA-allele-positive subsets. For co-occurrence clustering, repertoires with fewer than 30,000 or more than 120,000 public chains were excluded, along with roughly 5 repertoires with anomalous nucleotide sharing. TCRdb re-hosts the immuneACCESS table, in-frame sequences only. Its copies lack some clones; in the studies checked, an unresolved V gene accounts for under half of them, and the cause for the rest is not known. V and J calls plus clone size are reproduced from that table; the DNA served to infer D and trimming. The sample contains roughly 220,000 clones, 75% to 85% of them found a single time. The top ten clones comprise 2.5% to 3.5% of the sample.

The chain joins TRBV29-1 to TRBJ2-1; TRBD2 agrees with 14 junctional bases. Specimen: PBMCs. The TCR comes from a woman in her thirties or forties in good health and CMV-seronegative. Here the CDR3 is given as CSVLTSGRAEEQFF. Here is the DNA: TGCAGCGTTTTGACTAGCGGGAGGGCCGAAGAGCAGTTCTTC.